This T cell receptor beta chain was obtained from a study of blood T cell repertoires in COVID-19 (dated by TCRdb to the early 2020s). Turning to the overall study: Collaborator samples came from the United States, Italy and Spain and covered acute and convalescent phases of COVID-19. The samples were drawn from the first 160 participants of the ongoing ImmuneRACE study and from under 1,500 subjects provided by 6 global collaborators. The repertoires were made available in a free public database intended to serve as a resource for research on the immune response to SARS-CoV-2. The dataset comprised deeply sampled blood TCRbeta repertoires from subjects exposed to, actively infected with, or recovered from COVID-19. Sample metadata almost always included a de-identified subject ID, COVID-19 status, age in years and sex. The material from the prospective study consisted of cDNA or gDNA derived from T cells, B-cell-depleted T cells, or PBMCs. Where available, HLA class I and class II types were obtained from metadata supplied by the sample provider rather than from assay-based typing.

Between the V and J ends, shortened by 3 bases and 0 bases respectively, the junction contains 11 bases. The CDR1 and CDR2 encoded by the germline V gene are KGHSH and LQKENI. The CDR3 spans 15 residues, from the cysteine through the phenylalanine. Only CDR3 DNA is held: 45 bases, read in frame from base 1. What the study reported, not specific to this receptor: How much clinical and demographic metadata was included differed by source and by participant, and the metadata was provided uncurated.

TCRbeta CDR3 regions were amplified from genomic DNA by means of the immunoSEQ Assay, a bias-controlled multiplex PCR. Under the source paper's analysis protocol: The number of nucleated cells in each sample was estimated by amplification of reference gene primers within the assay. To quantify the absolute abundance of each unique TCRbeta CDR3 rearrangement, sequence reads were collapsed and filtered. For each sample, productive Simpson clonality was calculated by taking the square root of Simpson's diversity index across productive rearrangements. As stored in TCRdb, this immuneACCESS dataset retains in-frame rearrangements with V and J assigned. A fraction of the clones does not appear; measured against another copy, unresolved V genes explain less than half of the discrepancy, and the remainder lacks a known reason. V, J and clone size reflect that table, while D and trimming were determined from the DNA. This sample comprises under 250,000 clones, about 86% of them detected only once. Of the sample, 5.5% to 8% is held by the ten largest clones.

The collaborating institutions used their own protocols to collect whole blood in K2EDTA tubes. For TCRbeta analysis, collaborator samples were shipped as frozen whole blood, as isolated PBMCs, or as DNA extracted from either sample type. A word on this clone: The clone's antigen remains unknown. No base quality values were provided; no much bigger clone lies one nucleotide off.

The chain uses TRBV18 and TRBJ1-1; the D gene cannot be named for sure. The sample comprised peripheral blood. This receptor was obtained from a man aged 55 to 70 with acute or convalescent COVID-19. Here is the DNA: TGTGCCAGCTCACCGAGGGCCCTTATGAACACTGAAGCTTTCTTT. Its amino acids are CASSPRALMNTEAFF.